This T cell receptor (beta chain) is drawn from a study of blood T cell repertoires in COVID-19. Study-level background: Sites in the United States, Italy and Spain provided acute and convalescent COVID-19 samples.

Here immunoSEQ multiplex PCR was the method, and the copy in TCRdb shows in-frame clones only, minus some. This table holds about 63,000 clones, roughly 88% found once. The CDR3 consists of 16 residues. Germline trimming cut 3 bases from V and 6 bases from J; bases unmatched to any gene: 11. Germline-derived CDR1 and CDR2 are KGHSH and LQKENI. The origin of this receptor is a human donor in a cohort sampled during active COVID-19. Sequencing was performed on peripheral blood. V is TRBV18 and J is TRBJ2-7, with 10 bases aligning to TRBD2. CDR3 nucleotide sequence: TGTGCCAGCTCACCCTACATACTAGCGGGGACTGCCGAGCAGTACTTC. It is translated as CASSPYILAGTAEQYF.